This T cell receptor beta chain emerged from a study of shared clonotypes between healthy human individuals. Findings and limits, study-wide: Clonotypes that were shared across a handful of donors made up 4% to 6% of naive CD4 clonotypes. Against clonotypes common to all four donors, non-shared ones had lower generation probabilities. Despite large depth, rarefaction showed incomplete sorted-subset sequencing.

The method was immunoSEQ multiplex PCR; TCRdb's version includes in-frame clones alone and lacks a portion of them. The sample yields 2,500,000 or so clones, approximately 94% seen once. CDR3 length: 14 amino acids. CDR1 and CDR2 (germline): SGHAT, FQNNGV. Losses at the gene ends were 5 bases for V and 2 bases for J; bases not matched to a gene: 6. Regarding this clone: The antigen is undetermined. The same CDR3 can be traced to other DNA sequences in this sample.

The donors, all of them Caucasian adults, lived in Nashville, Tennessee. This TCR was sampled from a man aged 18 to 35 in good health. The V call is TRBV11-2, the J call TRBJ2-7, with 7 bases matching TRBD1. The sequenced sample was naive CD4+ T cells sorted from blood. Subset indicated: CD45RA+ positively selected. This chain's CDR3 is CASSPRQGAYEQYF. The CDR3 DNA is TGTGCCAGCAGCCCGCGACAGGGAGCCTACGAGCAGTACTTC.